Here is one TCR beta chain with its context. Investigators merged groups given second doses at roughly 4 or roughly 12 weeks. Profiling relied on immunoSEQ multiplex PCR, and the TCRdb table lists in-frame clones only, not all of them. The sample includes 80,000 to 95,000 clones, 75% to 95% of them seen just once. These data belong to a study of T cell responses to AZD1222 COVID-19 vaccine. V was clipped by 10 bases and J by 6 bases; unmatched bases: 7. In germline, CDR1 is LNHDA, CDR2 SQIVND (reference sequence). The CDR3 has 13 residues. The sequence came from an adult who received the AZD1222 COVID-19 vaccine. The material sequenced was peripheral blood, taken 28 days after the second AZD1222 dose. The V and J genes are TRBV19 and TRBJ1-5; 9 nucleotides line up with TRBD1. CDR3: CATNRGPRQPQHF. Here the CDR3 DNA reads TGTGCCACCAACAGGGGGCCCCGTCAGCCCCAGCATTTT.